The following is a T cell receptor (beta chain) sequence with its context. Its specificity is not known. CDR3 length equals 13 residues. The V end was cut by 5 bases, the J end by 5 bases, with 10 bases between. Germline CDR1 reads MDHEN; CDR2 reads SYDVKM. Each diagnosis drew on symptoms, thyroxine, TRAb, thyroid ultrasound and orbital computed tomography findings. The sample is drawn from a study of T cells in Graves' hyperthyroidism and ophthalmopathy. Regions amplified from RNA transcripts were the TCR beta CDR3 regions. Using the HTBI primer set, a first-round RT-PCR was run on the TCR CDR3. TCRdb re-analysed the multiplex PCR reads in MiXCR, keeping a single row per CDR3 protein. The sample has 300,000 to 400,000 distinct CDR3 sequences; approximately 14% are singletons. Study-wide results and caveats: Through a model of 13 V-J features, ophthalmopathy was separated from stable hyperthyroidism. Most expanded thyroid clonotypes above 0.001 also appeared in blood. Ophthalmopathy onset followed model prediction by a median approximately 7 months.

Material: blood. This TCR derives from a young woman with Graves' hyperthyroidism. The genes are TRBV28 and TRBJ2-1; D gene ambiguous. CDR3 loop: CASSNRVDNEQFF. CDR3 coding DNA: TGTGCCAGCAGTAACCGGGTTGACAATGAGCAGTTCTTC.